This T cell receptor beta chain emerged from a study of Graves' ophthalmopathy and Graves' hyperthyroidism. Study at large: Untreated patients at initial diagnosis provided peripheral blood.

This clonotype has a count of ten or more. Its specificity is unknown. V was trimmed by 6 bases and J by 3 bases, leaving 5 bases between them. The CDR3 is made up of 11 amino acids. RNA transcripts were the template, and TCR beta CDR3 regions were amplified from them. The workflow started with a first-round RT-PCR run with HTBI primers and then moved on to a second-round multiplex PCR. MiXCR was run by TCRdb on the multiplex PCR reads, yielding one entry per CDR3 protein. The data show fewer than 600,000 distinct CDR3 sequences, with 13% to 15% seen just once and more than 8.5% held by the top ten. Broader study findings: Ophthalmopathy versus stable hyperthyroidism: 13-signature model gave roughly 88% sensitivity, 75% to 82% specificity. Sensitivity of around 67% and specificity of approximately 72% were achieved by the model that predicted ophthalmopathy progression.

The sequence was obtained from a woman in her thirties with Graves' ophthalmopathy. The chain links TRBV12-3 or TRBV12-4 to TRBJ1-2, with D unclear. The sequenced sample consisted of blood. DNA of the CDR3: TGTGCCAGCAGAGTAGACTATGGCTACACCTTC. It encodes CASRVDYGYTF.